This entry is about one TCR beta chain. No antigen is known for it. The record originates from a study of graft-versus-host responses after intestinal transplantation. Study-wide context: The transplants performed in recipients were multivisceral, liver-intestinal, or isolated intestinal. Recipients across the board were started on anti-thymocyte globulin induction, then kept on tacrolimus and steroids for roughly 3 years.

The data were produced by immunoSEQ multiplex PCR, yet TCRdb's version contains in-frame clones alone and is incomplete. The sample has about 86,000 clones; around 89% are singletons. Notes on the study in general: Within the allografts of patients who had graft-donor T cell macrochimerism, graft-versus-host to host-versus-graft clonal ratios were high. There was an association between peak levels of circulating GvH clones and early post-transplant HvG declines.

Trimming took off 3 bases at V and 5 bases at J, with 10 bases between the two ends. CDR1 and CDR2 from the germline V gene are KGHSH and LQKENI. CDR3 length: 13 residues. Sequenced here: unstimulated CD4+ T cells sorted from spleen or lymph node cells, sampled before transplant. The gene calls are TRBV18 and TRBJ2-5; tentatively, D is TRBD2 (5 bases). This TCR was recovered from a human donor who was the organ donor for an intestinal transplant. In DNA form, the CDR3 reads TGTGCCAGCTCACCGGGGAGCGGCGAGACCCAGTACTTC. It specifies CASSPGSGETQYF.